This TCR beta chain was obtained from a study of type 1 regulatory T cells. Overall study context: This in vitro CD4 product, T-allo10, is enriched for Tr1 cells and alloantigen-specific. Study outcomes and limitations: Compared with non-type 1 regulatory T cells, type 1 regulatory T cells showed a more restricted TCR repertoire.

This clonotype was counted a few times. Its antigen is still unknown. TCRdb independently ran MiXCR on the reads; one entry per CDR3 protein. The data show tens of thousands of distinct CDR3 sequences, 20% to 25% seen once. The CDR3 totals 15 residues. The trim removed 5 bases at V and 2 bases at J, leaving 7 bases unmatched. The germline CDR1 and CDR2 sequences are MNHNY and SVGAGI (reference sequence). V is TRBV6-6 and J is TRBJ2-7, with 9 bases fitting TRBD1. Sequencing was done on a sample of cultured type 1 regulatory T (Tr1) cells, either the whole culture or a sorted fraction (not recorded which). This clonotype was obtained from a human donor in good health. CDR3 sequence reads: CASSRLRTGAYEQYF. In nucleotides, the CDR3 is TGTGCCAGCAGTCGACTCCGGACAGGGGCCTACGAGCAGTACTTC.